A selection of T cell receptor beta chains follows, all from one sample in a study of siplizumab effects on memory and regulatory T cells. The repertoire was sequenced with immunoSEQ multiplex PCR; TCRdb's copy has only in-frame clones and lacks some. The sample comprises roughly 100,000 clones, 92% of which are singletons, and 0.9% to 1.4% rests with the top ten. The material sequenced was CD4+ T cells sorted from blood. The receptors were sampled from a human donor in good health. CDR3s include the opening cysteine and the closing phenylalanine or tryptophan. D genes are given only for firm matches. Clone size is shown for a subset of rows, as once, few, many or a class of expanded clone.

clone_size	v_call	d_call	j_call	cdr3_aa	cdr3_nt
NA	TRBV5-1	NA	TRBJ2-5	CASSSASRETQYF	TGCGCCAGCAGCTCGGCGAGCCGGGAGACCCAGTACTTC
once	TRBV5-4	NA	TRBJ2-2	CASSPAATGELFF	TGTGCCAGCAGCCCGGCCGCCACCGGGGAGCTGTTTTTT
once	TRBV27	NA	TRBJ2-1	CASSPNRLHYNEQFF	TGTGCCAGCAGCCCAAATAGGTTGCACTACAATGAGCAGTTCTTC
once	TRBV7-9	TRBD2	TRBJ2-2	CASSFGGRRELFF	TGTGCCAGCAGCTTTGGCGGGAGGAGGGAGCTGTTTTTT
NA	TRBV7-9	NA	TRBJ2-6	CASSLEGGANVLTF	TGTGCCAGCAGCCTTGAGGGAGGGGCCAACGTCCTGACTTTC
NA	TRBV5-1	TRBD1	TRBJ2-1	CASSSSPPGQVTNEQFF	TGCGCCAGCAGCTCTTCCCCTCCGGGACAGGTTACCAATGAGCAGTTCTTC
once	TRBV7-9	NA	TRBJ1-5	CASSPGTTTNQPQHF	TGTGCCAGCAGCCCCGGGACAACAACCAATCAGCCCCAGCATTTT
NA	TRBV28	TRBD1	TRBJ2-2	CASSTNRGQRAGELFF	TGTGCCAGCAGCACTAACAGGGGGCAAAGGGCCGGGGAGCTGTTTTTT
NA	TRBV19	NA	TRBJ1-5	CASGGGANQPQHF	TGTGCCAGCGGCGGCGGGGCGAATCAGCCCCAGCATTTT
once	TRBV25-1	NA	TRBJ2-1	CASSPAGSRSYNEQFF	TGTGCCAGCAGTCCGGCCGGGAGCCGGTCCTACAATGAGCAGTTCTTC
NA	TRBV28	NA	TRBJ1-1	CASKPGGNTEAFF	TGTGCCAGCAAACCGGGCGGGAACACTGAAGCTTTCTTT
NA	TRBV21-1	NA	TRBJ1-5	CASSKGGGDQPQHF	TGTGCCAGCAGCAAAGGAGGGGGAGATCAGCCCCAGCATTTT
once	TRBV30	NA	TRBJ2-7	CAWSRGVRAGLSYEQYF	TGTGCCTGGAGTAGGGGGGTTAGAGCGGGCCTTTCCTACGAGCAGTACTTC
NA	TRBV7-3	NA	TRBJ2-7	CASSLTGSGAYEQYF	TGTGCCAGCAGCTTAACGGGTTCAGGGGCCTACGAGCAGTACTTC
NA	TRBV25-1	TRBD1	TRBJ2-5	CASSEDRERGETQYF	TGTGCCAGCAGTGAAGACAGGGAAAGGGGAGAGACCCAGTACTTC
NA	TRBV7-9	NA	TRBJ1-1	CASSLGFAQVGTEAFF	TGTGCCAGCAGCTTAGGTTTTGCCCAGGTGGGCACTGAAGCTTTCTTT
NA	TRBV7-9	NA	TRBJ2-3	CASSLYGGRKDTQYF	TGTGCCAGCAGCTTATACGGGGGGCGGAAAGATACGCAGTATTTT
NA	TRBV28	TRBD1	TRBJ1-2	CASSRGNRQGRGYTF	TGTGCCAGCAGTCGGGGTAACAGACAGGGCCGTGGCTACACCTTC
NA	TRBV2	TRBD1	TRBJ1-3	CARHLDRGTGNTIYF	TGTGCCAGGCATTTAGACAGGGGAACTGGAAACACCATATATTTT
NA	TRBV29-1	NA	TRBJ2-7	CSVLGARTYEQYF	TGCAGCGTTCTAGGGGCCAGGACCTACGAGCAGTACTTC
NA	TRBV7-2	NA	TRBJ1-3	CASSRPSIRSGNTIYF	TGTGCCAGCAGCCGACCGTCTATACGCTCTGGAAACACCATATATTTT
NA	TRBV6-1	NA	TRBJ1-5	CASSESDFYQPQHF	TGTGCCAGCAGTGAGAGCGACTTCTATCAGCCCCAGCATTTT
few	TRBV2	NA	TRBJ1-5	CASRKQGLEGKPQHF	TGTGCCAGCAGAAAACAGGGACTGGAAGGGAAGCCCCAGCATTTT
NA	TRBV5-1	NA	TRBJ2-1	CASSFLSFGEQFF	TGCGCCAGCAGCTTTTTGAGTTTTGGTGAGCAGTTCTTC
NA	TRBV11-3	NA	TRBJ2-7	CASSLRITAYEQYF	TGTGCCAGCAGCCTCCGTATTACAGCTTACGAGCAGTACTTC
NA	TRBV30	TRBD1	TRBJ2-1	CAWSVYRGNEQFF	TGTGCCTGGAGTGTATACAGGGGGAATGAGCAGTTCTTC
NA	TRBV7-8	TRBD2	TRBJ2-1	CASSSWEGLREQFF	TGTGCCAGCAGCTCCTGGGAGGGCCTCCGGGAGCAGTTCTTC
once	TRBV11-2	NA	TRBJ1-2	CASGLTQGRGYGYTF	TGTGCCAGCGGCCTAACCCAGGGGCGAGGCTATGGCTACACCTTC
NA	TRBV4-1	TRBD1	TRBJ1-5	CASSQRGQGYSNQPQHF	TGCGCCAGCAGCCAACGAGGACAGGGTTATAGCAATCAGCCCCAGCATTTT
NA	TRBV5-1	TRBD1	TRBJ1-5	CASSFRGDQPQHF	TGCGCCAGCAGCTTCAGGGGGGATCAGCCCCAGCATTTT
NA	TRBV4-1	NA	TRBJ2-3	CASGRSVTDTQYF	TGCGCCAGCGGGAGGTCCGTAACAGATACGCAGTATTTT
NA	TRBV9	NA	TRBJ2-3	CASSVISTDTQYF	TGTGCCAGCAGCGTAATCTCCACAGATACGCAGTATTTT
NA	TRBV11-3	NA	TRBJ2-1	CASSHNGMQFF	TGTGCCAGCAGCCACAACGGGATGCAGTTCTTC
NA	TRBV6-5	TRBD1	TRBJ2-7	CASGSGTGTYEQYF	TGTGCCAGCGGCTCCGGGACAGGGACCTACGAGCAGTACTTC
NA	TRBV5-4	NA	TRBJ1-3	CTYSWEGATGNTIYF	TGTACTTACAGCTGGGAAGGGGCAACTGGAAACACCATATATTTT
once	TRBV9	TRBD2	TRBJ2-3	CASSVGLAANTDTQYF	TGTGCCAGCAGCGTTGGACTAGCGGCTAACACAGATACGCAGTATTTT
NA	TRBV4-1	TRBD1	TRBJ1-2	CASSQETGGDHGYTF	TGCGCCAGCAGCCAAGAGACAGGGGGCGACCATGGCTACACCTTC
NA	TRBV5-1	NA	TRBJ2-7	CASSRDSGLSYEQYF	TGCGCCAGCAGCCGTGACAGCGGGCTCTCCTACGAGCAGTACTTC
NA	TRBV28	NA	TRBJ1-1	CASRPRPGTAEAFF	TGTGCCAGCAGACCGCGGCCAGGGACGGCTGAAGCTTTCTTT
once	TRBV6-5	NA	TRBJ2-3	CASSLDPTDTQYF	TGTGCCAGCAGTTTAGACCCCACAGATACGCAGTATTTT
NA	TRBV29-1	TRBD1	TRBJ2-3	CSVTGQGGTDTQYF	TGCAGCGTTACAGGACAGGGAGGAACAGATACGCAGTATTTT
NA	TRBV6-5	NA	TRBJ2-2	CASRGRQTVTGELFF	TGTGCCAGCAGGGGAAGACAGACCGTCACCGGGGAGCTGTTTTTT
NA	TRBV2	NA	TRBJ2-7	CASSELGFEQYF	TGTGCCAGCAGTGAACTGGGGTTCGAGCAGTACTTC
NA	TRBV19	NA	TRBJ2-3	CASSISPRADTQYF	TGTGCCAGTAGTATCTCTCCGAGGGCAGATACGCAGTATTTT
NA	TRBV30	NA	TRBJ2-7	CAWSVSLTRDSEQYF	TGTGCCTGGAGTGTAAGCCTAACCAGGGATTCCGAGCAGTACTTC
NA	TRBV19	TRBD1	TRBJ1-4	CASSVGQGISNEKLFF	TGTGCCAGTAGTGTCGGACAGGGGATATCTAATGAAAAACTGTTTTTT
NA	TRBV18	NA	TRBJ2-2	CASSPDMNTGELFF	TGTGCCAGCTCACCAGACATGAACACCGGGGAGCTGTTTTTT
NA	TRBV28	TRBD2	TRBJ2-7	CASRKAGVPHEQYF	TGTGCCAGCAGAAAAGCGGGAGTCCCACACGAGCAGTACTTC
NA	TRBV5-1	NA	TRBJ1-1	CASSLSANTEAFF	TGCGCCAGCAGCTTGTCAGCGAACACTGAAGCTTTCTTT
NA	TRBV11-3	TRBD2	TRBJ2-3	CASSTGLAGPGGGDTQYF	TGTGCCAGCAGCACGGGACTAGCGGGACCCGGGGGGGGAGATACGCAGTATTTT
NA	TRBV10-1	NA	TRBJ2-1	CASSDPKRKGYNEQFF	TGCGCCAGCAGTGACCCCAAGAGGAAAGGGTACAATGAGCAGTTCTTC
NA	TRBV5-4	NA	TRBJ2-7	CASSPKGDGRGEQYF	TGTGCCAGCAGCCCAAAAGGAGACGGTCGGGGTGAGCAGTACTTC
NA	TRBV2	NA	TRBJ2-3	CASSGGTSGPDTQYF	TGTGCCAGCAGTGGAGGGACTTCGGGGCCCGATACGCAGTATTTT